This TCR beta chain was found in a study of technical replicates of blood from a few donors. The assay was immunoSEQ multiplex PCR, and TCRdb's table has in-frame clones only and misses some. The sample holds more than 11,000 clones, about four fifths seen once. With V trimmed by 7 bases and J by 6 bases, 6 bases remained unmatched. The CDR3 sequence is 13 residues long. Germline values: CDR1 SNHLY, CDR2 FYNNEI. This receptor was identified in a human donor in good health. Specimen: PBMCs. The rearrangement joins TRBV2 to TRBJ1-5; 7 positions agree with TRBD1. CDR3 in DNA: TGTGCCAGCAACCAGGGGGGTAGTCAGCCCCAGCATTTT. It specifies CASNQGGSQPQHF. The full variable domain, rest sourced from reference TRBV2 and TRBJ1-5, is EPEVTQTPSHQVTQMGQEVILRCVPISNHLYFYWYRQILGQKVEFLVSFYNNEISEKSEIFDDQFSVERPDGSNFTLKIRSTKLEDSAMYFCASNQGGSQPQHFGDGTRLSIL.